Listed here is a single T cell receptor beta chain. What it binds is not known. The sample comes from a study of blood T cells in healthy people across ages. J lost 9 bases, V lost 4 bases, and 9 bases had no gene match. The germline gives CDR1 MDHEN, CDR2 SYDVKM. The CDR3 loop spans 14 amino acids. Together with a sample-barcoded 5' primer, a J-beta primer mix was included in a second PCR lasting roughly 6 to 12 cycles. MiXCR was run by TCRdb on the 5' RACE reads, yielding one entry per CDR3 protein. The sample has about a million distinct CDR3 sequences; roughly 48% are singletons. Findings of the study overall: A conclusive naive versus antigen-experienced comparison was prevented by the unsorted PBMCs. Older age went with lower TCR beta diversity per million T cells, in a roughly linear way. Expanded clonotype changes were possibly confounded by unknown donor CMV status. Among long-lived donors, naive CD4+ cells were more numerous and diversity higher than in aged donors.

The sequence was collected from a man in his thirties or forties in good health. The specimen sequenced was blood. The rearrangement joins TRBV28 to TRBJ2-1; 7 bases are a match to TRBD1. For the CDR3, the DNA is TGTGCCAGCAGTTCGCCAGGGGGTTTCACTGAGCAGTTCTTC. Protein product: CASSSPGGFTEQFF.